The clone carrying this TCR beta chain has just one count. Trimming left V 1 base short and J 5 bases short, with 14 bases between. Germline-derived CDR1 and CDR2 are KGHSH and LQKENI. The CDR3 has 16 amino acids. The data are from a study of blood T cell repertoires in COVID-19. The repertoire was sequenced with immunoSEQ multiplex PCR; TCRdb's copy has only in-frame clones and lacks some. Of some 190,000 clones listed, almost 90% are singletons. The chain employs TRBV18 and TRBJ2-2; D is possibly TRBD1 (6 bases). This clonotype was obtained from a man aged 18 to 30 with active or convalescent COVID-19. The sequenced sample consisted of peripheral blood. The CDR3 loop is CASSPLRVDRTGELFF. The CDR3 nucleotides are TGTGCCAGCTCACCACTAAGAGTGGACAGAACCGGGGAGCTGTTTTTT.